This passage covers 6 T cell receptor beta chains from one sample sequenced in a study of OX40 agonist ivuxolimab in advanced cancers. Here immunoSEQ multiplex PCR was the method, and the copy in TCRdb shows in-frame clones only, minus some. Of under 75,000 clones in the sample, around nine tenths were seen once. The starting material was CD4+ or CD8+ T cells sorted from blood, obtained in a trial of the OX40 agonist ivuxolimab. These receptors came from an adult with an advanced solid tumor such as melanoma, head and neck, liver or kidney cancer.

CDR3 region: CASSPTPGHTAGGYTF. The CDR3 bases are TGTGCCAGCAGCCCCACTCCGGGACATACGGCCGGTGGCTACACCTTC. J is TRBJ1-2 and V is TRBV27; the D gene is possibly TRBD1 (6 bases). The length of the CDR3 is 16 residues. V was pared by 6 bases and J by 7 bases, with 24 bases between. Germline V gene data show CDR1 as MNHEY and CDR2 as SMNVEV (reference sequence).

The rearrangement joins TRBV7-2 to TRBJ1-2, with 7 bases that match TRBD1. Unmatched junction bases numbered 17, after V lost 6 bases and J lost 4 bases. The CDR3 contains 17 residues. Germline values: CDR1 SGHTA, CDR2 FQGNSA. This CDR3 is CASSQIQRQGLPYGYTF. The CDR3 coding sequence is TGTGCCAGCAGTCAGATCCAAAGACAGGGATTGCCCTATGGCTACACCTTC.

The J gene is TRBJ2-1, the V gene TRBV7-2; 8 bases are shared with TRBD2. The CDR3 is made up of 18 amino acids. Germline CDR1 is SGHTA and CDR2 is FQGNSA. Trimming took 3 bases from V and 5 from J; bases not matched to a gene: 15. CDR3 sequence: CASSLASLGTSTHNEQFF. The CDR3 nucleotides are TGTGCCAGCAGCTTGGCAAGCCTCGGGACTAGTACTCACAATGAGCAGTTCTTC.

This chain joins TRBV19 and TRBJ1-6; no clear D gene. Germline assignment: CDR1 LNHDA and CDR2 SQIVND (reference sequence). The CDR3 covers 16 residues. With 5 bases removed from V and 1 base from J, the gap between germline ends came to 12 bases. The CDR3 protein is CASSLHWRSYNSPLHF. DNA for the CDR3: TGTGCCAGTAGTCTCCATTGGAGGTCCTATAATTCACCCCTCCACTTT.

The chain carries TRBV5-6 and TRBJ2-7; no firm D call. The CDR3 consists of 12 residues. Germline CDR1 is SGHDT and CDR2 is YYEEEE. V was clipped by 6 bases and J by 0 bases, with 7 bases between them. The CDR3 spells CASNTYSYEQYF. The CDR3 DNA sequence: TGTGCCAGCAACACGTACTCCTACGAGCAGTACTTC.

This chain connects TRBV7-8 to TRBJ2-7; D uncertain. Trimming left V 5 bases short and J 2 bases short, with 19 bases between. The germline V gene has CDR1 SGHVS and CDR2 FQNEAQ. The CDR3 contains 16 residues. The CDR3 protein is CASSPQSWHHPYEQYF. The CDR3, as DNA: TGTGCCAGCAGCCCCCAAAGTTGGCACCATCCCTACGAGCAGTACTTC.